This TCR beta chain was identified during a study of blood T cell repertoires in COVID-19. Study-level information: COVID-19 samples collected from the United States, Italy and Spain covered acute and convalescent phases.

The authors' processing: Quantification of nucleated cells was approximated via reference gene primer amplification. The repertoire was sequenced with immunoSEQ multiplex PCR; TCRdb's copy has only in-frame clones and lacks some. That table is the source of V, J and clone size, and D and trimming were worked out from the DNA. The repertoire holds almost 80,000 clones, with 80% to 85% as singletons. Material for sequencing was peripheral blood. The sequence derives from a woman between 65 and 79 years old with acute or convalescent COVID-19.

The CDR3 region is CASSLEFAAGDTQYF. The DNA for the CDR3 is TGTGCCAGCAGCTTAGAGTTTGCGGCAGGGGATACGCAGTATTTT. V and J are TRBV7-9 and TRBJ2-3; weak D call: TRBD1 (5 bases). This CDR3 is 15 amino acids long. The V end lost 1 base, the J end lost 6 bases, and 14 bases lay between the germline ends. Looked up from germline, CDR1 is SEHNR and CDR2 is FQNEAQ (reference sequence).